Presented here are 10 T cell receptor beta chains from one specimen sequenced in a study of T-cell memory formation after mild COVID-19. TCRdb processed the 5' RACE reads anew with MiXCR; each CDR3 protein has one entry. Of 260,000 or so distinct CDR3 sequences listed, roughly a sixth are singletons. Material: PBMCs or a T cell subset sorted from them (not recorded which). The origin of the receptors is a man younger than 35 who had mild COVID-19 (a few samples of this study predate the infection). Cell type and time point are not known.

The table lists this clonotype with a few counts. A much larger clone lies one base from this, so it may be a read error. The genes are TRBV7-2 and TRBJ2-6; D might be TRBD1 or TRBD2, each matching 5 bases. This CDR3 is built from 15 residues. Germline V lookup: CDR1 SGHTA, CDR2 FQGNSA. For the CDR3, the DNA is TGTGCCAGCACCTATTGGGGGTCTGGGCCCAACGTCCTGACTTTC. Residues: CASTYWGSGPNVLTF.

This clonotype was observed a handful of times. In nucleotides, the CDR3 is TGCAGTGCTAGGCCACAGGGGCAAGATGGCTACACCTTC. Translating it yields CSARPQGQDGYTF. This sequence joins TRBV20-1 and TRBJ1-2; 7 bases fit TRBD1. Germline CDR1 DFQATT, CDR2 SNEGSKA (reference sequence). The CDR3 is 13 amino acids. Losses at the gene ends were 3 bases for V and 6 bases for J; bases not matched to a gene: 7.

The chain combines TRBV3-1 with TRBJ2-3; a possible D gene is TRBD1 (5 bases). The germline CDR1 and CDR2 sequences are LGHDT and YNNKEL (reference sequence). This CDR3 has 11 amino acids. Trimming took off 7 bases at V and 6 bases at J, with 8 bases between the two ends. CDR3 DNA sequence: TGTGCCAGCACCCCAGGGGATACGCAGTATTTT. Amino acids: CASTPGDTQYF.

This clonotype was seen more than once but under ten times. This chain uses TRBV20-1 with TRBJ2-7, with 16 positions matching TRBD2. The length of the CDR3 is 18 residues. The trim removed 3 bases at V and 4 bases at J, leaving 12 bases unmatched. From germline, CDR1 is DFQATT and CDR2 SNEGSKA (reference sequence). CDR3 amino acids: CSARDPTGLAGGPYEQYF. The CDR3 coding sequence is TGCAGTGCTAGGGACCCCACGGGACTAGCGGGGGGGCCTTACGAGCAGTACTTC.

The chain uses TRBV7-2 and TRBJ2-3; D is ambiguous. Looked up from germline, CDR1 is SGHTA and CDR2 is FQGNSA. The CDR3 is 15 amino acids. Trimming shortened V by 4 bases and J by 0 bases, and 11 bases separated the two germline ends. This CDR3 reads CASSSGWASTDTQYF. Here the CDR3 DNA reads TGTGCCAGCAGCTCTGGGTGGGCTAGCACAGATACGCAGTATTTT.

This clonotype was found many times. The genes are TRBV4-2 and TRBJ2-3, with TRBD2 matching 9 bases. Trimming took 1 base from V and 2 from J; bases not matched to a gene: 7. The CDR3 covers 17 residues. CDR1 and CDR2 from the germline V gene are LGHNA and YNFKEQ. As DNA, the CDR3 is TGTGCCAGCAGCCAAGTTGGAGCGGGGGGAAACACAGATACGCAGTATTTT. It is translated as CASSQVGAGGNTDTQYF.

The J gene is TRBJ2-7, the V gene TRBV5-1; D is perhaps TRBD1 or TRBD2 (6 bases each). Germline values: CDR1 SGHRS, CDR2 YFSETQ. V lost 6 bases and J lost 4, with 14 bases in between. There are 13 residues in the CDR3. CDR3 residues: CASTIGGGYEQYF. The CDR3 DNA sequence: TGCGCCAGCACAATCGGGGGCGGATACGAGCAGTACTTC. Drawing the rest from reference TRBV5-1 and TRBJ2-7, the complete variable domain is KAGVTQTPRYLIKTRGQQVTLSCSPISGHRSVSWYQQTPGQGLQFLFEYFSETQRNKGNFPGRFSGRQFSNSRSEMNVSTLELGDSALYLCASTIGGGYEQYFGPGTRLTVT.

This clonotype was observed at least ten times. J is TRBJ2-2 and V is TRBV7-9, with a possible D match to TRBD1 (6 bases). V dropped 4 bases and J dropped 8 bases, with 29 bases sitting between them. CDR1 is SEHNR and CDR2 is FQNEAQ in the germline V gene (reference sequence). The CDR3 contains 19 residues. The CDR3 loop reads CASSSTELETGVQWGELFF. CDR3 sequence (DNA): TGTGCCAGCAGCTCCACGGAGTTGGAGACAGGCGTGCAGTGGGGGGAGCTGTTTTTT.

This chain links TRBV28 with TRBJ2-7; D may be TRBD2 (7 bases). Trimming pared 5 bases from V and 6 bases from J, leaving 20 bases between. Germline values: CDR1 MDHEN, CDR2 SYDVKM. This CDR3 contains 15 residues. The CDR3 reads CASSPPGGPTSEQYF. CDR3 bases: TGTGCCAGCAGTCCTCCGGGGGGCCCCACGTCCGAGCAGTACTTC. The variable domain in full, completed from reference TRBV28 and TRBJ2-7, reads DVKVTQSSRYLVKRTGEKVFLECVQDMDHENMFWYRQDPGLGLRLIYFSYDVKMKEKGDIPEGYSVSREKKERFSLILESASTNQTSMYLCASSPPGGPTSEQYFGPGTRLTVT.

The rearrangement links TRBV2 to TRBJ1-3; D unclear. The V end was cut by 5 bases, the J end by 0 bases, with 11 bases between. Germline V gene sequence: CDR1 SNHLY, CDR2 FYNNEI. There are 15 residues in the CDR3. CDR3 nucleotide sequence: TGTGCCAGCAGTCCAAGCGAGAGCTCTGGAAACACCATATATTTT. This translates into CASSPSESSGNTIYF. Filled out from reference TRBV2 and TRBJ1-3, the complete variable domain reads EPEVTQTPSHQVTQMGQEVILRCVPISNHLYFYWYRQILGQKVEFLVSFYNNEISEKSEIFDDQFSVERPDGSNFTLKIRSTKLEDSAMYFCASSPSESSGNTIYFGEGSWLTVV.